These 5 T cell receptor beta chains were sequenced from one sample in a study of cytomegalovirus exposure and HLA in healthy donors. 60 Vbeta and 13 Jbeta primers were used in PCR. TCRdb's table, derived via immunoSEQ multiplex PCR, lists solely in-frame clones and lacks some. Altogether 150,000 to 200,000 clones are present, about 77% being singletons, with the ten largest covering approximately 2.9%. The sequenced sample was PBMCs. Every receptor here comes from a female donor in good health and CMV-seronegative.

This clone has only a few counts. The chain has TRBV2 and TRBJ1-2; 11 bases agree with TRBD1. The V gene's germline CDR1 is SNHLY and CDR2 FYNNEI. The length of the CDR3 is 15 residues. V lost 4 bases, J lost 8 bases, and 9 bases stayed unmatched. The CDR3 region has the DNA TGTGCCAGCAGTGGGTATGGACAGGGGGCAGGCGGCTACACCTTC. Amino acids: CASSGYGQGAGGYTF.

The rearrangement joins TRBV7-3 to TRBJ2-3; 11 nucleotides align to TRBD1. CDR3 length equals 15 residues. Germline CDR1 and CDR2: SGHTA and FQGTGA. With 3 bases clipped from V and 5 bases from J, the junction kept 4 bases outside the gene matches. The CDR3 is CASSLGTGGGDTQYF. CDR3 nucleotide sequence: TGTGCCAGCAGCTTGGGGACAGGGGGGGGAGATACGCAGTATTTT.

The V and J genes are TRBV15 and TRBJ1-4; unclear D gene. The CDR3 has 18 amino acids. The ends were cut back, 0 bases at V and 0 bases at J, with 14 bases in the middle. Germline V gives CDR1 LNHNV, CDR2 YYDKDF (reference sequence). CDR3 in DNA: TGTGCCACCAGCAGAGATCTCGTACAGCTCTCAACTAATGAAAAACTGTTTTTT. It yields the protein CATSRDLVQLSTNEKLFF.

The chain is built from TRBV6-1 and TRBJ2-2; 10 bases align to TRBD1. V was pared by 3 bases and J by 5 bases, with 3 bases of the junction left unmatched. The CDR3 length is 15 residues. Germline assignment: CDR1 MNHNS and CDR2 SASEGT. The CDR3, as DNA: TGTGCCAGCAGTGAGCCGGGACAGGGGACCGGGGAGCTGTTTTTT. Its translation is CASSEPGQGTGELFF.

The gene calls are TRBV9 and TRBJ2-3; TRBD2 matches 8 bases. V was clipped by 0 bases and J by 0 bases; unmatched bases: 6. Germline V lookup: CDR1 SGDLS, CDR2 YYNGEE. This CDR3 has 17 residues. CDR3 region: CASSVEREGGSTDTQYF. DNA of the CDR3: TGTGCCAGCAGCGTAGAACGGGAGGGTGGGAGCACAGATACGCAGTATTTT.